A selection of T cell receptor beta chains follows, all from one sample in a study of blood T cell repertoires in COVID-19. This table comes from immunoSEQ multiplex PCR, and its TCRdb copy is limited to in-frame clones, with some not included. The sample yields about 280,000 clones, roughly 80% seen once. The sequenced sample was PBMCs or T cells enriched from blood (not recorded which). These receptors were taken from a man aged 35-49 years who had been exposed to COVID-19. The CDR3 runs from the conserved cysteine through the conserved F or W. D genes are given only for firm matches. Only part of the rows carry a size: once, few, many, or a class if the clone is expanded.

TRBV7-9,NA,TRBJ1-4,TRBD1,CASSSDRENEKLFF,TGTGCCAGCAGCTCGGACAGGGAAAACGAAAAACTGTTTTTT
TRBV12-5,NA,TRBJ1-1,NA,CASGLASGQTTEAFF,TGTGCTAGTGGTTTGGCCTCCGGACAGACAACAGAAGCTTTCTTT
TRBV7-3,NA,TRBJ2-3,TRBD2,CASSLGLAGADTQYF,TGTGCCAGCAGCTTGGGACTAGCGGGAGCAGATACGCAGTATTTT
TRBV18,NA,TRBJ2-7,NA,CASSRQGGEQYF,TGTGCCAGCTCAAGACAGGGAGGCGAGCAGTACTTC
TRBV12-3/TRBV12-4,NA,TRBJ2-1,NA,CASRRSSDEQFF,TGTGCCAGCAGGCGTAGCTCGGATGAGCAGTTCTTC
TRBV25-1,NA,TRBJ2-2,TRBD2,CASSELVAGGPAGELFF,TGTGCCAGCAGTGAATTGGTAGCGGGAGGGCCCGCCGGGGAGCTGTTTTTT
TRBV29-1,once,TRBJ1-1,NA,CSVTRQVGTEAFF,TGCAGCGTCACCCGACAGGTGGGGACTGAAGCTTTCTTT
TRBV7-2,NA,TRBJ2-1,NA,CASSGSAGASYNEQFF,TGTGCCAGCAGCGGTAGCGCGGGCGCCTCCTACAATGAGCAGTTCTTC
TRBV7-6,few,TRBJ1-1,TRBD1,CASSPGQGMNTEAFF,TGTGCCAGCAGCCCGGGACAGGGGATGAACACTGAAGCTTTCTTT
TRBV30,NA,TRBJ2-1,NA,CAWRSGSSYNEQFF,TGTGCCTGGAGGTCGGGGAGCTCCTACAATGAGCAGTTCTTC
TRBV29-1,NA,TRBJ1-1,NA,CSVTHRGLGPQAFF,TGCAGCGTTACTCATAGGGGTTTAGGTCCCCAAGCTTTCTTT
TRBV7-6,NA,TRBJ2-7,TRBD2,CASSLEASGIIVQYF,TGTGCCAGCAGCTTAGAGGCTAGCGGGATTATCGTGCAGTACTTC
TRBV5-4,NA,TRBJ1-2,TRBD1,CASSPPTGDGYTF,TGTGCCAGCAGCCCGCCCACAGGGGATGGCTACACCTTC
TRBV7-9,NA,TRBJ2-1,NA,CASSRVAASYNEQFF,TGTGCCAGCAGCCGGGTAGCGGCTTCCTACAATGAGCAGTTCTTC
TRBV3-1/TRBV3-2,NA,TRBJ2-3,NA,CASSPTIGSADTQYF,TGTGCCAGCAGCCCGACTATCGGGAGCGCAGATACGCAGTATTTT
TRBV12-3/TRBV12-4,NA,TRBJ2-1,NA,CASRHRKNEQFF,TGTGCCAGCAGACACAGGAAAAATGAGCAGTTCTTC
TRBV5-1,NA,TRBJ1-1,NA,CASSLLIGRRTEAFF,TGCGCCAGCAGCTTGTTGATTGGGCGACGGACTGAAGCTTTCTTT
TRBV7-8,NA,TRBJ2-5,TRBD2,CASSLGTSGRETQYF,TGTGCCAGCAGCCTGGGGACTAGCGGGAGGGAGACCCAGTACTTC
TRBV19,NA,TRBJ1-6,NA,CASSIPIENNSPLHF,TGTGCCAGTAGTATACCCATCGAGAATAATTCACCCCTCCACTTT
TRBV6-5,NA,TRBJ1-1,NA,CASRKYRPTEAFF,TGTGCCAGCAGAAAATACAGGCCCACTGAAGCTTTCTTT
TRBV7-2,NA,TRBJ2-2,TRBD2,CASSLFALAANTGELFF,TGTGCCAGCAGCTTATTCGCCCTAGCGGCTAACACCGGGGAGCTGTTTTTT
TRBV11-3,once,TRBJ2-5,NA,CASSYTTAGETQYF,TGTGCCAGCAGTTACACAACCGCGGGGGAGACCCAGTACTTC
TRBV5-6,once,TRBJ1-5,TRBD1,CASSFLGTGGAQPQHF,TGTGCCAGCAGCTTTTTGGGGACAGGTGGAGCTCAGCCCCAGCATTTT
TRBV6-5,NA,TRBJ2-7,NA,CASSKKHQVEQYF,TGTGCCAGCAGTAAGAAACACCAGGTAGAGCAGTACTTC
TRBV16,NA,TRBJ1-2,NA,CASSPPGVFGYTF,TGTGCCAGCAGCCCCCCAGGGGTTTTTGGCTACACCTTC
TRBV4-1,NA,TRBJ2-7,TRBD1,CASSQDQTGIFYEQYF,TGCGCCAGCAGCCAAGACCAGACAGGGATATTTTACGAGCAGTACTTC
TRBV7-3,NA,TRBJ2-1,NA,CASSSGTPSGMHEQFF,TGTGCCAGCAGCTCCGGGACTCCCTCTGGGATGCATGAGCAGTTCTTC
TRBV2,NA,TRBJ2-4,NA,CASRSSPALEENIQYF,TGTGCCAGCAGGTCTAGTCCCGCCCTCGAGGAGAACATTCAGTACTTC
TRBV19,NA,TRBJ2-3,TRBD2,CASSISQREENADTQYF,TGTGCCAGTAGTATTTCCCAGCGGGAGGAAAACGCAGATACGCAGTATTTT
TRBV6-5,NA,TRBJ2-5,TRBD1,CASTMGQQETQYF,TGTGCCAGCACGATGGGACAGCAAGAGACCCAGTACTTC
TRBV5-6,few,TRBJ2-1,NA,CASSLALALEQFF,TGTGCCAGCAGCTTGGCTCTAGCGCTTGAGCAGTTCTTC
TRBV24-1,NA,TRBJ1-2,NA,CATSDLRGARGYTF,TGTGCCACCAGTGATTTGCGGGGGGCACGAGGCTACACCTTC
TRBV7-7,NA,TRBJ2-2,NA,CASSPRTKNTGELFF,TGTGCTAGCAGCCCTAGGACTAAGAACACCGGGGAGCTGTTTTTT
TRBV7-2,NA,TRBJ1-4,NA,CASSLWGLGEKLFF,TGTGCCAGCAGCTTATGGGGGCTGGGTGAAAAACTGTTTTTT
TRBV9,NA,TRBJ1-6,NA,CASSVAEPGVNSPLHF,TGTGCCAGCAGCGTAGCGGAACCGGGGGTCAATTCACCCCTCCACTTT
TRBV10-3,NA,TRBJ2-2,NA,CAISDLAVNTGELFF,TGTGCCATCAGTGATCTGGCGGTTAACACCGGGGAGCTGTTTTTT
TRBV3-1/TRBV3-2,once,TRBJ2-3,NA,CASSRRGLHYTDTQYF,TGTGCCAGCAGCCGCCGCGGTTTGCATTACACAGATACGCAGTATTTT
TRBV29-1,few,TRBJ1-2,TRBD1,CSVDPGGNYGYTF,TGCAGCGTTGATCCAGGGGGCAACTATGGCTACACCTTC
TRBV4-1,NA,TRBJ1-4,NA,CASSQGVGTFLTNEKLFF,TGCGCCAGCAGCCAGGGTGTGGGGACTTTTTTAACTAATGAAAAACTGTTTTTT
TRBV24-1,NA,TRBJ2-5,NA,CATHEAARTQYF,TGTGCCACCCACGAGGCTGCTAGGACCCAGTACTTC
TRBV7-6,NA,TRBJ1-6,TRBD1,CASSSQGDSPLHF,TGTGCCAGCAGCTCTCAGGGGGATTCACCCCTCCACTTT
TRBV21-1,NA,TRBJ1-1,NA,CASSNCRGTEAFF,TGTGCCAGCAGCAATTGCAGGGGCACTGAAGCTTTCTTT
TRBV6-6,NA,TRBJ1-6,TRBD1,CASSRQGITYNSPLHF,TGTGCCAGCAGTCGACAGGGCATTACCTATAATTCACCCCTCCACTTT
TRBV9,NA,TRBJ2-1,TRBD2,CASSVVEGTSGVGNEQFF,TGTGCCAGCAGCGTAGTGGAGGGGACTAGCGGGGTAGGTAATGAGCAGTTCTTC
TRBV21-1,NA,TRBJ2-7,NA,CASSKERQTSGSYEQYF,TGTGCCAGCAGCAAAGAAAGACAAACTAGCGGGAGCTACGAGCAGTACTTC
TRBV19,NA,TRBJ2-3,TRBD2,CASRTSGTADTQYF,TGTGCCAGTCGGACTAGCGGGACGGCAGATACGCAGTATTTT
TRBV7-6,NA,TRBJ2-7,TRBD1,CASSLAQTGVGEQYF,TGTGCCAGCAGCTTAGCCCAAACAGGGGTGGGGGAGCAGTACTTC
TRBV3-1/TRBV3-2,NA,TRBJ2-5,TRBD2,CASILSGGPSETQYF,TGTGCCAGCATCCTATCGGGAGGCCCCTCAGAGACCCAGTACTTC
TRBV12-3/TRBV12-4,few,TRBJ1-2,NA,CASSLVGGGGYTF,TGTGCCAGCAGTTTAGTAGGGGGGGGCGGCTACACCTTC